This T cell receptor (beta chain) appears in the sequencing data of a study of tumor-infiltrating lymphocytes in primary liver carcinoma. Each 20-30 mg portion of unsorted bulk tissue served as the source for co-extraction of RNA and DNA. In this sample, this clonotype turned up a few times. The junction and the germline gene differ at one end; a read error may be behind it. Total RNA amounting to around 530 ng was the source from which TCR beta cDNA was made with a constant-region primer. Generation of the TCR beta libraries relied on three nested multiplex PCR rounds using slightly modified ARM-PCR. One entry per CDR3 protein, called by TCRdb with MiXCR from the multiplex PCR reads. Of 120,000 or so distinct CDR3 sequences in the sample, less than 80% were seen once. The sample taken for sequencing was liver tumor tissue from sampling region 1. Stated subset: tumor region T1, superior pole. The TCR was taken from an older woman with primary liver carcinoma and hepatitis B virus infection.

CDR3 region: CTSSLEQLNTEAFF. In nucleotides, the CDR3 is TGTACCAGCAGTTTAGAACAGCTTAATACTGAAGCTTTCTTT. The V gene is TRBV28, the J gene TRBJ1-1, with no clear D. This CDR3 has 14 amino acids. Germline V gene data show CDR1 as MDHEN and CDR2 as SYDVKM.